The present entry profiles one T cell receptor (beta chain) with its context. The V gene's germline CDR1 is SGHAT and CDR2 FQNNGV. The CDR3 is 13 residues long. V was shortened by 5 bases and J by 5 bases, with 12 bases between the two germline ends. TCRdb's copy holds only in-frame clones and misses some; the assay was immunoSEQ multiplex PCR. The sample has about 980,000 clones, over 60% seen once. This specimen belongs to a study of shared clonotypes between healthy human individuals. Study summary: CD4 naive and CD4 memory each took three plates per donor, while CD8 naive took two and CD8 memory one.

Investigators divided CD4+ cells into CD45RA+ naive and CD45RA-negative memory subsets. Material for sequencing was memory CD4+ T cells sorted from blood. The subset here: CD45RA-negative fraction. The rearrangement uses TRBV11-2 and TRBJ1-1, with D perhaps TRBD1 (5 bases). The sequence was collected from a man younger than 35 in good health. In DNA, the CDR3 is TGTGCCAGCAGCCTGGGGGTTAGGACTGAAGCTTTCTTT. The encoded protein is CASSLGVRTEAFF.